This record covers a single T cell receptor beta chain. J gave up 5 bases and V 4 bases, and 5 bases lay outside the gene matches. The CDR3 loop spans 13 amino acids. Per the germline V gene, CDR1 is SGHRS and CDR2 is YFSETQ. Donors had nominal health at sampling but likely had unrecorded immune exposures. Primers: 60 Vbeta forward and 13 Jbeta reverse. Using immunoSEQ multiplex PCR, the repertoire was profiled, and TCRdb retains in-frame clones only, with some absent. The sample consists of 150,000 to 200,000 clones, roughly 80% of them appearing once. These data belong to a study of cytomegalovirus exposure and HLA in healthy donors.

The specimen was PBMCs. The J gene is TRBJ1-2, the V gene TRBV5-1; 7 bases fit TRBD1. The receptor comes from a woman between 18 and 29 years old in good health and CMV-seronegative. CDR3 loop: CASSAGTAYGYTF. The CDR3 DNA is TGCGCCAGCAGCGCCGGGACAGCTTATGGCTACACCTTC. The full variable domain, with the rest looked up from reference TRBV5-1 and TRBJ1-2, is KAGVTQTPRYLIKTRGQQVTLSCSPISGHRSVSWYQQTPGQGLQFLFEYFSETQRNKGNFPGRFSGRQFSNSRSEMNVSTLELGDSALYLCASSAGTAYGYTFGSGTRLTVV.